The entry below describes one TCR beta chain. Per the germline V gene, CDR1 is SGHNT and CDR2 is YYREEE (reference sequence). The CDR3 is 13 residues long. V was clipped by 0 bases and J by 4 bases, with 7 bases between them. This specimen belongs to a study of blood T cell repertoires in COVID-19. The overall study: The cDNA or gDNA used as material had been derived from T cells, B-cell-depleted T cells, or PBMCs.

Assay: immunoSEQ multiplex PCR; the TCRdb copy retains only in-frame clones and omits some. Seen here are tens of thousands of clones, around 70% observed once, and the top ten hold around 18%. The sequenced material came from peripheral blood. The gene calls are TRBV5-4 and TRBJ2-5; D might be TRBD2 (5 bases). This clonotype was sampled from a woman aged 45-59 years with active or convalescent COVID-19. The DNA of the CDR3 is TGTGCCAGCAGCTTGGTACGGGGAGAGACCCAGTACTTC. Protein: CASSLVRGETQYF.